The text below deals with one T cell receptor beta chain. In the source study's methods: Nucleated cell counts were estimated from reference gene primer amplification. Sequencing was performed with immunoSEQ multiplex PCR; in TCRdb, only in-frame clones are kept and a portion is missing. V and J calls plus clone size are reproduced from that table; the DNA served to infer D and trimming. The sample lists 130,000 to 150,000 clones, over 75% occurring once. The sample is drawn from a study of blood T cell repertoires in COVID-19. Study context: Acute and convalescent COVID-19 specimens originated in the United States, Italy and Spain. T cells, B-cell-depleted T cells, or PBMCs supplied cDNA or gDNA.

V was cut by 4 bases and J by 4 bases, with 16 bases left in between. This CDR3 contains 15 residues. Germline V gives CDR1 MNHEY, CDR2 SVGEGT. The V call is TRBV6-2 or TRBV6-3, the J call TRBJ1-1; the D gene is possibly TRBD1 (6 bases). Sequenced material: peripheral blood. The TCR originated in a woman in her sixties with COVID-19, enrolled during active disease. This chain's CDR3 is CASSSWGRSGTEAFF. The CDR3 region has the DNA TGTGCCAGCAGTTCGTGGGGGCGCAGTGGCACTGAAGCTTTCTTT.